Here is one T cell receptor beta chain with its context. The V gene's germline CDR1 is MDHEN and CDR2 SYDVKM. CDR3 length equals 16 residues. V was pared by 2 bases and J by 4 bases, with 17 bases between. The data were obtained in a study of CD8 T cells in Susac syndrome. The authors reverse transcribed roughly 0.5 to 1 ug RNA with random hexamers. Via MiXCR, TCRdb re-called the immunoSEQ multiplex PCR reads, giving one row per CDR3 protein. The sample comprises about 140,000 distinct CDR3 sequences, 85% to 95% of which are singletons, and approximately 0.13% rests with the top ten. The sequenced sample was CD4+ T cells from PBMCs. The chain joins TRBV28 to TRBJ2-5; possible D gene TRBD1, 8 bases. The TCR was taken from a human donor with Susac syndrome. The CDR3 DNA sequence: TGTGCCAGCAGTTTAGGTACAGGGGGAGGGCGAGAGACCCAGTACTTC. Protein sequence: CASSLGTGGGRETQYF.